The 14 T cell receptor beta chains presented below share a single source sample, sequenced in a study of T cells in women clearing cervical HPV infection. The table came from immunoSEQ multiplex PCR; TCRdb's copy has only in-frame clones and leaves some out. The sample has about 16,000 clones. The specimen was blood buffy coat. The receptors originated from a woman aged 18-69 years with a cervical HPV16 infection that either progressed to CIN3+ or cleared (not recorded which).

Remarks on this clone: The read terminates 3 residues ahead of where the CDR3 ends, so the germline J gene completes it. The rearrangement links TRBV29-1 to TRBJ2-7; D might be TRBD2 (5 bases). Per germline, CDR1 SQVTM and CDR2 ANQGSEA. The CDR3 extends over 12 amino acids. V shed 7 bases and J shed 4 bases, with 14 bases lying between them. The CDR3 bases that were read are TGCAGCGGGGTAGACTTAGCGTACGAG. As protein: CSGVDLAYE. The entire CDR3 reads CSGVDLAYEQYF.

In regard to this clone: An end of the junction differs from the germline gene, which may be a read error. The missing CDR3 end, 3 residues past where the read stops, is filled in from the germline J gene. This sequence joins TRBV4-1 and TRBJ2-7; D unclear. Looked up from germline, CDR1 is MGHRA and CDR2 is YSYEKL. This CDR3 has 11 residues. This CDR3 reads CTSSLIYEQYF. The CDR3 DNA, read in part, is TGCACCAGCAGCCTAATTTACGAG.

Of note for this clone: With the read ending 3 residues before the CDR3 end, the germline J gene is used to fill in that end. The chain couples TRBV7-9 to TRBJ1-1; D is possibly TRBD1 (6 bases). Germline CDR1 reads SEHNR; CDR2 reads FQNEAQ (reference sequence). This CDR3 is 14 amino acids long. The sequenced CDR3 bases are TGTGCCAGCAGCTTTATTGGAGGGGGAGTCGAA. Protein: CASSFIGGGVE. The whole CDR3 protein reads CASSFIGGGVEAFF.

To note about this clone: The CDR3 end lies 3 residues beyond the end of the read and is filled in from the germline J gene. The chain is built from TRBV18 and TRBJ1-2; the D gene is possibly TRBD1 (6 bases). This CDR3 spans 17 amino acids. Germline V lookup: CDR1 KGHSH, CDR2 LQKENI. CDR3 DNA (partial): TGTGCCAGCTCACCTCAGACTCACAGGGAACGTACAGATACC. Its protein is CASSPQTHRERTDT. The whole CDR3 protein reads CASSPQTHRERTDTYTF.

As concerns this clone: An end of the junction differs from the germline gene, which may be a read error. The CDR3 end falls 3 residues outside the read, so it is completed with the germline J gene. V gene TRBV18 combines with J gene TRBJ1-3; D gene unclear. Germline CDR1 KGHSH, CDR2 LQKENI. This CDR3 is 15 amino acids long. CDR3 amino acids: CASSPPRGSGNTIYF. The part of the CDR3 DNA that was read is TGTGCCAGCTCCCCACCCCGGGGCTCTGGAAACACC.

A word on this clone: The CDR3 end falls 3 residues outside the read, so it is completed with the germline J gene. The rearrangement links TRBV7-6 to TRBJ2-1, with D perhaps matching TRBD2 (6 bases). Germline loops: CDR1 SGHVS, CDR2 FNYEAQ. The CDR3 extends over 15 amino acids. The V and J ends lost 6 bases and 2 bases respectively, with 14 bases between them. Partial CDR3 DNA: TGTGCCAGCAGTTATTCAGCGGGCCCCTACAATGAG. Translation gives CASSYSAGPYNE. The complete CDR3 protein is CASSYSAGPYNEQFF.

To note about this clone: Read coverage stops 3 residues before the CDR3 terminus; the germline J gene supplies the remainder. The rearrangement uses TRBV7-6 and TRBJ2-1, with D tentatively TRBD1 (7 bases). Trimming cost V 5 bases and J 5 bases, with 19 bases left between them. The CDR3 is made up of 16 amino acids. Germline values: CDR1 SGHVS, CDR2 FNYEAQ. CDR3 loop: CASSQRSRGTDNEQFF. Incomplete CDR3 DNA: TGTGCCAGCAGCCAACGTAGTCGGGGGACAGACAATGAG. Combining the CDR3 with reference TRBV7-6 and TRBJ2-1 gives the whole variable domain GAGVSQSPRYKVTKRGQDVALRCDPISGHVSLYWYRQALGQGPEFLTYFNYEAQQDKSGLPNDRFSAERPEGSISTLTIQRTEQRDSAMYRCASSQRSRGTDNEQFFGPGTRLTVL.

Considering frequency, this clone is medium-sized. The read is 3 residues too short to cover the CDR3 end, so that end is filled in from the germline J gene. The chain is built from TRBV7-2 and TRBJ2-7; a possible D gene is TRBD2 (5 bases). CDR3 length: 13 residues. V was cut by 2 bases and J by 4 bases, with 9 bases left in between. Germline CDR1 and CDR2: SGHTA and FQGNSA. CDR3 in amino acids: CASSLSGGYEQYF. The CDR3 DNA, read in part, is TGTGCCAGCAGCTTATCAGGCGGGTACGAG.

With regard to this clone: The read terminates 3 residues before the CDR3 end, so the remaining end is supplied by the germline J gene. The V call is TRBV6-2 or TRBV6-3, the J call TRBJ1-2, with a weak D call TRBD1 (5 bases). This CDR3 is built from 13 residues. The germline V gene encodes CDR1 MNHEY and CDR2 SVGEGT. Trimming removed 5 bases from V and 3 bases from J, with 10 bases in between. The CDR3 protein is CASSQGLDYGYTF. The part of the CDR3 DNA that was read is TGTGCCAGCAGTCAGGGATTGGACTATGGC.

Turning to this clone: The CDR3 end falls 3 residues outside the read, so it is completed with the germline J gene. This chain links TRBV19 with TRBJ2-2; D ambiguous. V lost 3 bases and J lost 5, with 4 bases in between. The germline V gene encodes CDR1 LNHDA and CDR2 SQIVND (reference sequence). The CDR3 covers 12 residues. CDR3 region: CASSMRTGELFF. The CDR3 bases that were read are TGTGCCAGTAGTATGAGGACCGGGGAG.

As regards this clone: The read terminates 3 residues before the CDR3 end, so the remaining end is supplied by the germline J gene. The chain couples TRBV6-2 or TRBV6-3 to TRBJ2-7; D possibly corresponds to TRBD2 (6 bases). The germline V and J ends were trimmed by 6 bases and 6 bases, with 15 bases remaining between them. Germline V CDR1 and CDR2: MNHEY, SVGEGT. This CDR3 has 13 residues. This CDR3 is CASSPMGLAEQYF. The DNA read from the CDR3 is TGTGCCAGCAGCCCAATGGGACTCGCCGAG.

Comments on this clone: The CDR3 is cut off 3 residues early in the read; its end comes from the germline J gene. The chain combines TRBV19 with TRBJ1-1, with unresolved D. Germline V CDR1 and CDR2: LNHDA, SQIVND (reference sequence). The V end was cut by 3 bases, the J end by 0 bases, with 5 bases between. CDR3 size: 13 residues. Partial CDR3 DNA: TGTGCCAGTAGTATCCTTATGAACACTGAA. This translates into CASSILMNTE. From start to end, the CDR3 is CASSILMNTEAFF.

As concerns this clone: With the read ending 3 residues before the CDR3 end, the germline J gene is used to fill in that end. The chain is built from TRBV15 and TRBJ2-7; 7 bases fit TRBD1. Per germline, CDR1 LNHNV and CDR2 YYDKDF (reference sequence). This CDR3 region has 15 residues. The junction had 9 bases not matched to a gene; V was cut back by 3 bases and J by 4 bases. The CDR3 here is CATSRKQGSPYEQYF. The CDR3 bases that were read are TGTGCCACCAGCAGGAAACAGGGGAGTCCTTACGAG.

On this clone itself: The junction does not match germline at one end; this may be a read error. Sequencing ends 3 residues short of the CDR3 end; the germline J gene provides the rest. The V call is TRBV4-2, the J call TRBJ2-5; the match to TRBD2 covers 11 bases. The CDR3 has 16 amino acids. CDR1 and CDR2 (germline): LGHNA, YNFKEQ. Incomplete CDR3 DNA: TGCGCCAGCAGCCAAGATAGCGGGAGGGCCGGGGAGACC. Protein: CASSQDSGRAGET. The full-length CDR3 reads as CASSQDSGRAGETQYF.